These 2 T cell receptor beta chains share one sample of origin, sequenced in a study of blood T cell repertoires in COVID-19. Sequencing was performed with immunoSEQ multiplex PCR; in TCRdb, only in-frame clones are kept and a portion is missing. The profile shows 210,000 or so clones, roughly 80% of them singletons. The sample taken for sequencing was peripheral blood. These receptors originate from a woman older than 75 with acute or convalescent COVID-19.

This chain connects TRBV18 to TRBJ2-7; TRBD1 agrees at 8 bases. Germline values: CDR1 KGHSH, CDR2 LQKENI. The length of the CDR3 is 15 residues. The V and J ends lost 4 bases and 5 bases, in that order; junction bases with no gene match: 10. For the CDR3, the DNA is TGTGCCAGCTCACTACGGACAGGGAGTAGCGACGAGCAGTACTTC. Amino acid sequence: CASSLRTGSSDEQYF.

This chain links TRBV7-9 with TRBJ2-7; TRBD1 might be the D (7 bases). CDR1 is SEHNR, CDR2 FQNEAQ, per germline (reference sequence). V gave up 5 bases and J gave up 2 bases, with 22 bases separating them. The CDR3 has 17 residues. The CDR3, as DNA: TGTGCCAGCAGCCGAACCCGGGAGACAGGGCTCACCTACGAGCAGTACTTC. Its translation: CASSRTRETGLTYEQYF.